The rows below give T cell receptor beta chains drawn from one sample of a study of monozygotic twins with inflammatory bowel disease. Reprocessing the 5' RACE reads, TCRdb reports a single entry for every CDR3 protein and omits DNA. The sample shows about 450,000 distinct CDR3 sequences, and 2.4% sits with its ten largest clones. Material for sequencing was blood. The receptors come from a human donor with ulcerative colitis or Crohn's disease, or a healthy co-twin of an affected twin (not recorded which). Both conserved end residues are part of each CDR3.

CDR3 protein,V gene,J gene
CASSGPGGDTQYF,TRBV6-6,TRBJ2-3
CASSPERETQYF,TRBV7-2,TRBJ2-5
CASSYPPGQGVNTIYF,TRBV6-5,TRBJ1-3
CASSGGQVVLSNQPQHF,TRBV19,TRBJ1-5
CASTLTGPGGNTIYF,TRBV6-1,TRBJ1-3
CASSGSLSSGNTIYF,TRBV7-9,TRBJ1-3
CASSLRIPGLASRVGLYEQYF,TRBV11-2,TRBJ2-7
CSAPGASGGAEETQYF,TRBV20-1,TRBJ2-5
CASSPELRGETQYF,TRBV4-2,TRBJ2-5
CASSLWLGQGRSGYTF,TRBV12-3/TRBV12-4,TRBJ1-2
CSAGEGTEAFF,TRBV20-1,TRBJ1-1
CASSSQRGRYYEQYF,TRBV12-3/TRBV12-4,TRBJ2-7
CSATLLTGYEQFF,TRBV20-1,TRBJ2-1
CASSLGARSYNSPLHF,TRBV13,TRBJ1-6
CSVRRQGMNYGYTF,TRBV29-1,TRBJ1-2
CASSYRANSYGYTF,TRBV7-9,TRBJ1-2
CASSDSGTVGNYGYTF,TRBV12-3/TRBV12-4,TRBJ1-2